These 7 T cell receptor beta chains share one sample of origin, sequenced in a study of shared clonotypes between healthy human individuals. Produced via immunoSEQ multiplex PCR; TCRdb's table is partial and in-frame only. This table holds under 2.5 million clones, 85% to 95% found once. The sequencing sample was made of naive CD4+ T cells from PBMCs. The subset denotes: CD45RA+ positively selected. The source of these receptors is a man younger than 35 in good health. Some clones in this sample may be carry-over from other donors' samples.

This clone has only one observation. The V gene is TRBV18, the J gene TRBJ2-5; 10 nucleotides agree with TRBD2. CDR1 is KGHSH and CDR2 is LQKENI in the germline V gene. J lost 4 bases, V lost 5 bases, and 10 bases had no gene match. The length of the CDR3 is 16 residues. The CDR3 loop is CASSTTQREGLETQYF. CDR3 coding DNA: TGTGCCAGCTCAACGACCCAGCGGGAGGGCCTAGAGACCCAGTACTTC.

CDR3 sequence reads: CASSQTGTASRYNEQFF. As DNA, the CDR3 is TGCGCCAGCAGCCAAACCGGGACAGCCTCGAGGTACAATGAGCAGTTCTTC. The chain links TRBV5-1 to TRBJ2-1; TRBD1 matches at 7 bases. The germline V gene has CDR1 SGHRS and CDR2 YFSETQ. V trimming: 4 bases; J trimming: 4 bases; junction bases outside the gene matches: 14. The CDR3 runs 17 residues.

The V call is TRBV11-3, the J call TRBJ2-7; the D gene could be TRBD1 or TRBD2 (5 bases each). The V gene lost 1 base and the J gene lost 0 bases, with 13 bases spanning the gap. The germline V gene has CDR1 SGHNT and CDR2 YENEEA. The length of the CDR3 is 16 residues. The CDR3 reads CASSLGGTASSYEQYF. CDR3 sequence (DNA): TGTGCCAGCAGCTTAGGGGGGACGGCGAGCTCCTACGAGCAGTACTTC.

V gene TRBV18 combines with J gene TRBJ2-3; 7 bases align to TRBD1. This CDR3 is built from 14 residues. The germline CDR1 and CDR2 sequences are KGHSH and LQKENI. Trimming cost V 5 bases and J 4 bases; bases outside gene matches: 6. CDR3 DNA sequence: TGTGCCAGCTCAGAGGACAGGACGTCAGATACGCAGTATTTT. Translating it yields CASSEDRTSDTQYF. The full variable domain, with the rest looked up from reference TRBV18 and TRBJ2-3, is NAGVMQNPRHLVRRRGQEARLRCSPMKGHSHVYWYRQLPEEGLKFMVYLQKENIIDESGMPKERFSAEFPKEGPSILRIQQVVRGDSAAYFCASSEDRTSDTQYFGPGTRLTVL.

CDR3 protein: CSATQSVGGTEAFF. The CDR3 DNA follows: TGCAGCGCCACCCAGTCGGTGGGTGGCACTGAAGCTTTCTTT. This chain links TRBV29-1 with TRBJ1-1; D not certain. Between the trimmed V and J ends, which lost 7 bases and 4 bases, there was a span of 19 bases. The germline V gene encodes CDR1 SQVTM and CDR2 ANQGSEA. This CDR3 has 14 residues.

The V call is TRBV9, the J call TRBJ2-5; 7 bases are a match to TRBD2. From germline, CDR1 is SGDLS and CDR2 YYNGEE. The junction had 3 bases not matched to a gene; V was cut back by 4 bases and J by 9 bases. This CDR3 has 11 residues. CDR3 in amino acids: CASSPGGPQYF. The CDR3 DNA reads as TGTGCCAGCAGCCCGGGAGGTCCCCAGTACTTC.

This chain connects TRBV7-8 to TRBJ2-7; 10 bases match TRBD2. V was pared by 6 bases and J by 1 base, with 6 bases of the junction left unmatched. There are 15 residues in the CDR3. In germline, CDR1 is SGHVS, CDR2 FQNEAQ. This CDR3 reads CASSSLAGVSYEQYF. For the CDR3, the DNA is TGTGCCAGCAGTTCCCTAGCGGGAGTTTCCTACGAGCAGTACTTC.